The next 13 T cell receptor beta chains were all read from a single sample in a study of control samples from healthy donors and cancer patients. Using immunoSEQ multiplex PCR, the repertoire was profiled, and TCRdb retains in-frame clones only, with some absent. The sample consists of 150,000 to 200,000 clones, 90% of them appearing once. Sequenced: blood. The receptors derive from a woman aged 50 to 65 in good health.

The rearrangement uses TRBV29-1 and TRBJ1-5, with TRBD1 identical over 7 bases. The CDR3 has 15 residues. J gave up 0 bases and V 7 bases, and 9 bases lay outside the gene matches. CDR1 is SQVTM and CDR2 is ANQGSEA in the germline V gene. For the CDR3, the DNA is TGCAGCGCTAGTACCGGGACAGCTAGCAATCAGCCCCAGCATTTT. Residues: CSASTGTASNQPQHF.

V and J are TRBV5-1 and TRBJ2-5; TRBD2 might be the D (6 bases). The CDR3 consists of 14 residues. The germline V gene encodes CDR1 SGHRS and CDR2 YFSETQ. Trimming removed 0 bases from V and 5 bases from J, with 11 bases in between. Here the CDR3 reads CASSLGPSGETQYF. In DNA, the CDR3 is TGCGCCAGCAGCTTGGGTCCGAGCGGGGAGACCCAGTACTTC.

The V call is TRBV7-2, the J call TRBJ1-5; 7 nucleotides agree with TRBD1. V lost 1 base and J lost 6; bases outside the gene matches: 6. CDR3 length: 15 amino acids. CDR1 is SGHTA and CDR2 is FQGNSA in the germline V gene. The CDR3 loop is CASSLGRGIGQPQHF. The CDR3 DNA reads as TGTGCCAGCAGCTTAGGCAGGGGGATTGGTCAGCCCCAGCATTTT.

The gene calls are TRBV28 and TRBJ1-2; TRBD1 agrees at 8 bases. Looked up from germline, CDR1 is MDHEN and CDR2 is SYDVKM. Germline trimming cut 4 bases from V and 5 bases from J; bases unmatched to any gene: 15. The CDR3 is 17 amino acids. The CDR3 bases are TGTGCCAGCAGTTCTATTACCCCGGACGACAGGGGTTATGGCTACACCTTC. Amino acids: CASSSITPDDRGYGYTF.

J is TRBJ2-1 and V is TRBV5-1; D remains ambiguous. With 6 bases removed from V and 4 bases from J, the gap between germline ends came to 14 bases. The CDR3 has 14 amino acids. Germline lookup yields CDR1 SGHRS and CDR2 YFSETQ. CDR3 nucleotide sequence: TGCGCCAGCACCCAGTCGGCAGGTTACAATGAGCAGTTCTTC. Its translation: CASTQSAGYNEQFF. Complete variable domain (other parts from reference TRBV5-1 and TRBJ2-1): KAGVTQTPRYLIKTRGQQVTLSCSPISGHRSVSWYQQTPGQGLQFLFEYFSETQRNKGNFPGRFSGRQFSNSRSEMNVSTLELGDSALYLCASTQSAGYNEQFFGPGTRLTVL.

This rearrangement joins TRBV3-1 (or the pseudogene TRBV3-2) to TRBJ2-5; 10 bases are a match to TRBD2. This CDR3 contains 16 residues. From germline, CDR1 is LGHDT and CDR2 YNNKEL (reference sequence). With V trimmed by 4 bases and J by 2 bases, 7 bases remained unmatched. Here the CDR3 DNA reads TGTGCCAGCAGCCGGGGACTAGCGCCATTTCAAGAGACCCAGTACTTC. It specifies CASSRGLAPFQETQYF.

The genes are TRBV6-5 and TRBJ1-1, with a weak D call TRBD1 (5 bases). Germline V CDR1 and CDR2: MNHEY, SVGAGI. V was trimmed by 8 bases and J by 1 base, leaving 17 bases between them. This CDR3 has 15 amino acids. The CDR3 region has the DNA TGTGCCAGCTCCAAGCCCGCAGGGAGGAACACTGAAGCTTTCTTT. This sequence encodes CASSKPAGRNTEAFF.

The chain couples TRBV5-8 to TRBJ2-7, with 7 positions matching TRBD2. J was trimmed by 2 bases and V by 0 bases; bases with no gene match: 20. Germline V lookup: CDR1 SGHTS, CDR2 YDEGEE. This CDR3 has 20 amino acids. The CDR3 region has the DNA TGTGCCAGCAGCTTGGAGGCCCCTAGGAGGGGAGGGGAAGGAACCTACGAGCAGTACTTC. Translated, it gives CASSLEAPRRGGEGTYEQYF.

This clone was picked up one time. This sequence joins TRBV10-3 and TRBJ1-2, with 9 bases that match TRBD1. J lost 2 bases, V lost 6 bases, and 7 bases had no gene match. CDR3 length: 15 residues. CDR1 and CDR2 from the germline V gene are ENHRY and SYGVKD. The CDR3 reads CAIRSGTGLNYGYTF. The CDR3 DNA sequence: TGTGCCATCAGGTCCGGGACAGGGCTAAACTATGGCTACACCTTC.

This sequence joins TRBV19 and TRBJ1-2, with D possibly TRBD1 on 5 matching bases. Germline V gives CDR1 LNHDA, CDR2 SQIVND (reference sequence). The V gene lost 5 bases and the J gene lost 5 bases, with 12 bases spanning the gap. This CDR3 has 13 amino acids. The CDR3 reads CASSVGVGYGYTF. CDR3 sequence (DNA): TGTGCCAGTAGTGTGGGGGTCGGGTATGGCTACACCTTC.

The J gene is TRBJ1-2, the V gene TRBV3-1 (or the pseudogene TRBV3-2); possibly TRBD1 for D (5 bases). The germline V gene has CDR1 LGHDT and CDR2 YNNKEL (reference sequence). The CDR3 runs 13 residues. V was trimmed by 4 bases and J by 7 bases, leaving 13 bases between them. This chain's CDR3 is CASSPRGGVGYTF. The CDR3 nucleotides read TGTGCCAGCAGCCCCCGGGGGGGGGTTGGCTACACCTTC.

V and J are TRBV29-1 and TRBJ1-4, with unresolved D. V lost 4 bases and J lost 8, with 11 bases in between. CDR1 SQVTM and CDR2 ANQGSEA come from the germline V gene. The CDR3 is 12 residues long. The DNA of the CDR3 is TGCAGCGTTGGCTGGGAATGGGAAAAACTGTTTTTT. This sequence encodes CSVGWEWEKLFF.

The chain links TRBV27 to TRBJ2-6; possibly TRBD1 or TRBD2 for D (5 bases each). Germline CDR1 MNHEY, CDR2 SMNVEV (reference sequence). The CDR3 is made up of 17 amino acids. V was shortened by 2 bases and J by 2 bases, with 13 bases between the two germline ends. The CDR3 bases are TGTGCCAGCAGTTTAGGGCAGGGAGCAGCTGGGGCCAACGTCCTGACTTTC. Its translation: CASSLGQGAAGANVLTF.